This T cell receptor beta chain is from a study of blood T cell repertoires in COVID-19. Study background: The study drew acute and convalescent COVID-19 samples from the United States, Italy and Spain. Sources were T cells, B-cell-depleted T cells, or PBMCs; the material itself was cDNA or gDNA.

The CDR3 runs 18 residues. Germline loops: CDR1 SNHLY, CDR2 FYNNEI. Trimming at V came to 6 bases and at J to 4 bases, leaving 17 bases not matched to a gene. In the authors' workflow: Reference gene primer amplification in the assay estimated nucleated cell counts. Produced via immunoSEQ multiplex PCR; TCRdb's table is partial and in-frame only. V, J and clone size derive from that table, while D and trimming were established from the DNA sequence. This table holds 150,000 or so clones, 82% found once. The TCR was taken from a human donor with acute or convalescent COVID-19. The donor label of this sample is uncertain. The sequencing input was peripheral blood. This rearrangement joins TRBV2 to TRBJ1-4; 7 bases agree with TRBD1. In DNA, the CDR3 is TGTGCCAGCAGCGATACCCGCCCTTGGGACAGCCTTAATGAAAAACTGTTTTTT. Amino acid sequence: CASSDTRPWDSLNEKLFF.